This is a list of T cell receptor beta chains from one sample in a study of cytomegalovirus exposure and HLA in healthy donors. Generated by immunoSEQ multiplex PCR, the TCRdb table keeps only in-frame clones and is missing some. This sample contains around 100,000 clones. The sequenced sample consisted of PBMCs. Receptor source: a man aged 50-60 years in good health and CMV-seronegative. The CDR3 runs from the conserved cysteine through the conserved F or W. A D gene is named only where the DNA matches it firmly.

D	V	J	DNA	CDR3
-	TRBV19	TRBJ2-7	TGTGCCAGTAGTATTGGGCAGGGGAGGCAGTACTTC	CASSIGQGRQYF
-	TRBV15	TRBJ2-7	TGTGCCACCAGCAGGCAGAGGGTGGCAGGAGAGCAGTACTTC	CATSRQRVAGEQYF
TRBD1	TRBV6-5	TRBJ2-7	TGTGCCAGCAGCCCCTTCGGGACAGGGGACCACGAGCAGTACTTC	CASSPFGTGDHEQYF
-	TRBV6-1	TRBJ2-3	TGTGCCAGCGCGACCGGGTATACGCAGTATTTT	CASATGYTQYF
-	TRBV6-5	TRBJ1-6	TGTGCCAGCCGATACCAGGGAAGAAATTCACCCCTCCACTTT	CASRYQGRNSPLHF
TRBD1	TRBV5-1	TRBJ1-2	TGCGCCAGCAGCTTAACTGGGACAGATAACTATGGCTACACCTTC	CASSLTGTDNYGYTF
-	TRBV5-4	TRBJ1-1	TGTGCCAGCAGCTTTGGCGGACAGATGGGCACTGAAGCTTTCTTT	CASSFGGQMGTEAFF
-	TRBV25-1	TRBJ1-2	TGTGCCAGCAGCCAGGATAACTATGGCTACACCTTC	CASSQDNYGYTF
TRBD1	TRBV19	TRBJ1-1	TGTGCCAGTAGATTGTACAGGGGGAGTGGGGACACTGAAGCTTTCTTT	CASRLYRGSGDTEAFF
-	TRBV27	TRBJ1-1	TGTGCCAGCAGCCCACAGGGTGAAAGCACTGAAGCTTTCTTT	CASSPQGESTEAFF
-	TRBV18	TRBJ1-1	TGTGCCAGCTCTCAATCATGGCCGAACACTGAAGCTTTCTTT	CASSQSWPNTEAFF
-	TRBV19	TRBJ1-1	TGTGCCAGTAGTAAACCAACAAATACTGAAGCTTTCTTT	CASSKPTNTEAFF
-	TRBV29-1	TRBJ2-1	TGCAGCGTTGGAAAGGACAGTGAGCAGTTCTTC	CSVGKDSEQFF
-	TRBV30	TRBJ2-6	TGTGCCTGGGATGCGGGGGCCAACGTCCTGACTTTC	CAWDAGANVLTF
TRBD1	TRBV2	TRBJ2-1	TGTGCCAGCACCTGGGACAGGGGGACCCACAATGAGCAGTTCTTC	CASTWDRGTHNEQFF
TRBD1	TRBV9	TRBJ1-2	TGTGCCAGCAGCGCGGGACAGGGAATCGGCTATGGCTACACCTTC	CASSAGQGIGYGYTF
-	TRBV19	TRBJ1-1	TGTGCCAGTAGCACCGGGACTTTGAACACTGAAGCTTTCTTT	CASSTGTLNTEAFF
TRBD1	TRBV19	TRBJ2-7	TGTGCCAGTAGCAACGGACAGGGGGTCCACGAGCAGTACTTC	CASSNGQGVHEQYF
TRBD1	TRBV2	TRBJ1-3	TGTGCCAGCAGGGACAGGGGTGGAAACACCATATATTTT	CASRDRGGNTIYF
-	TRBV5-1	TRBJ1-2	TGCGCCAGCAGACCAGGGGCTCCCGATGGCTACACCTTC	CASRPGAPDGYTF
TRBD1	TRBV11-2	TRBJ1-3	TGTGCCAGCCGCGACGGGCCGGGACAGCCGAACTCTGGAAACACCATATATTTT	CASRDGPGQPNSGNTIYF
-	TRBV19	TRBJ1-1	TGTGCCAGCAGGGAGGACGTGGACACTGAAGCTTTCTTT	CASREDVDTEAFF
TRBD1	TRBV25-1	TRBJ1-1	TGTGCCAGCAAGGGGACAGGGTATAACACTGAAGCTTTCTTT	CASKGTGYNTEAFF
TRBD2	TRBV27	TRBJ2-1	TGTGCCAGCAGTTCCCCTAGCGGAAGGTACAATGAGCAGTTCTTC	CASSSPSGRYNEQFF